Each of the 3 T cell receptor beta chains below was sequenced from the same sample in a study of immune evolution from preneoplasia to lung adenocarcinoma. This table comes from immunoSEQ multiplex PCR, and its TCRdb copy is limited to in-frame clones, with some not included. The table shows around 16,000 clones, with around 88% occurring only once. Material: FFPE invasive lung adenocarcinoma tissue. These receptor sequences come from a person between 65 and 80 years old with invasive lung adenocarcinoma.

The chain combines TRBV11-2 with TRBJ1-2; TRBD1 is a possible D gene (6 bases). The CDR3 is 15 residues long. In germline, CDR1 is SGHAT, CDR2 FQNNGV. V lost 4 bases to trimming and J lost 7 bases, with 19 bases between them. In DNA form, the CDR3 reads TGTGCCAGCAGCTCCCCCAGGGGAGGATTCTTTGGCTACACCTTC. Encoded protein: CASSSPRGGFFGYTF.

This clone was counted between two and nine times. The rearrangement links TRBV30 to TRBJ2-4, with a possible D match to TRBD1 (5 bases). V was clipped by 0 bases and J by 3 bases, with 12 bases between them. Germline V gene sequence: CDR1 GTSNPN, CDR2 SVGIG (reference sequence). The CDR3 sequence is 15 residues long. CDR3 in DNA: TGTGCCTGGAGTGTGCAGGGAACCGTCAAAAACATTCAGTACTTC. This sequence encodes CAWSVQGTVKNIQYF. The full variable domain, completed using reference TRBV30 and TRBJ2-4, is SQTIHQWPATLVQPVGSPLSLECTVEGTSNPNLYWYRQAAGRGLQLLFYSVGIGQISSEVPQNLSASRPQDRQFILSSKKLLLSDSGFYLCAWSVQGTVKNIQYFGAGTRLSVL.

This clone was counted a few times. The V gene is TRBV27, the J gene TRBJ2-2; 7 nucleotides agree with TRBD2. The ends lost 6 bases at V and 5 bases at J; junction bases unmatched: 15. Germline-derived CDR1 and CDR2 are MNHEY and SMNVEV (reference sequence). This CDR3 is built from 17 residues. Here the CDR3 reads CASRKLAGQTRTGELFF. CDR3 DNA sequence: TGTGCCAGCAGAAAATTAGCGGGTCAAACCAGGACCGGGGAGCTGTTTTTT.